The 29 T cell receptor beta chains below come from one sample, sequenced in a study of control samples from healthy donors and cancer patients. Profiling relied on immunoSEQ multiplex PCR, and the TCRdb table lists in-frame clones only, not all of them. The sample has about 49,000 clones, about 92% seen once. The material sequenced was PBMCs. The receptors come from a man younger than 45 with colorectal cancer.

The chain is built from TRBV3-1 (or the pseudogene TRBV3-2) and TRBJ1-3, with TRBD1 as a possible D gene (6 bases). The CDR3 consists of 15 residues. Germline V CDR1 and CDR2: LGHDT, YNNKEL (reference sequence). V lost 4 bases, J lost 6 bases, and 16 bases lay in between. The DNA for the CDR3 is TGTGCCAGCAGCCGCCGTACAGGGCGCGAAAACACCATATATTTT. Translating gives CASSRRTGRENTIYF.

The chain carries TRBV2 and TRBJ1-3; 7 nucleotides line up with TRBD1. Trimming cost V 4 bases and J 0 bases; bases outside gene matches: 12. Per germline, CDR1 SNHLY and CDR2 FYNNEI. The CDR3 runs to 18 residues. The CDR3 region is CASSGDGTASFSGNTIYF. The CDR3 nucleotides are TGTGCCAGCAGTGGGGATGGGACAGCTTCGTTCTCTGGAAACACCATATATTTT. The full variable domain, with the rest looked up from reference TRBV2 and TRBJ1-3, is EPEVTQTPSHQVTQMGQEVILRCVPISNHLYFYWYRQILGQKVEFLVSFYNNEISEKSEIFDDQFSVERPDGSNFTLKIRSTKLEDSAMYFCASSGDGTASFSGNTIYFGEGSWLTVV.

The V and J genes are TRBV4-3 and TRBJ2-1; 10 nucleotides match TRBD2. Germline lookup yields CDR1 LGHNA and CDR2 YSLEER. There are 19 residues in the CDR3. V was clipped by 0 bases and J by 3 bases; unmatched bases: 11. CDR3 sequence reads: CASSQDISGGALYYNEQFF. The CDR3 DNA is TGCGCCAGCAGCCAAGATATAAGCGGGGGGGCCCTATACTACAATGAGCAGTTCTTC.

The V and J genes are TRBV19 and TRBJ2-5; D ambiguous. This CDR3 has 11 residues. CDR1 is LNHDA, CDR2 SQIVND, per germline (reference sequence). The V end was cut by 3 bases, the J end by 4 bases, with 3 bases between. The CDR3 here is CASSMGETQYF. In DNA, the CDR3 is TGTGCCAGTAGTATGGGAGAGACCCAGTACTTC.

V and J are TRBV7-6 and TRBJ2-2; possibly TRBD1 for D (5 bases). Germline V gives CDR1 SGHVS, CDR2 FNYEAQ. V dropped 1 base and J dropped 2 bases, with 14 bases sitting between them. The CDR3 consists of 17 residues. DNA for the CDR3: TGTGCCAGCAGCTTAGTTCCAGGCGGACAAAACACCGGGGAGCTGTTTTTT. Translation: CASSLVPGGQNTGELFF.

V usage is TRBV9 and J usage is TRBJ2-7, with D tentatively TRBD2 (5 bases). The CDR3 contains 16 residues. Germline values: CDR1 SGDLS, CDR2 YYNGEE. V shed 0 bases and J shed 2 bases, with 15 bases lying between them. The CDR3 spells CASSVGGAAAAYEQYF. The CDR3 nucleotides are TGTGCCAGCAGCGTAGGAGGAGCGGCCGCTGCCTACGAGCAGTACTTC.

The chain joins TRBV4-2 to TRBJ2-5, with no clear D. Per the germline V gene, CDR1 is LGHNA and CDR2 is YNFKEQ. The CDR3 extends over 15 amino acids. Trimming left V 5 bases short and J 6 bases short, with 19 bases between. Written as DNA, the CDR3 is TGTGCCAGCAGCGAGACCGGGCAACGGCAGCAGACCCAGTACTTC. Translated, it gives CASSETGQRQQTQYF.

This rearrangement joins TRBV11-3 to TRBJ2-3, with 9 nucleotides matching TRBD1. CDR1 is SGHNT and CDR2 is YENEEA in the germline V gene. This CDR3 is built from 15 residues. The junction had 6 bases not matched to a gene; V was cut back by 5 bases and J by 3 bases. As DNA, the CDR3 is TGTGCCAGCAGCCCCGGGACAGGGAGAACAGATACGCAGTATTTT. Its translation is CASSPGTGRTDTQYF.

The CDR3 region has the DNA TGTGCCAGCGCCGGGGAGGTGGTGTACGAGCAGTACTTC. Translated: CASAGEVVYEQYF. The J gene is TRBJ2-7, the V gene TRBV3-1 (or the pseudogene TRBV3-2); a weak D match, TRBD2 (6 bases). Germline loops: CDR1 LGHDT, CDR2 YNNKEL (reference sequence). Trimming took 8 bases from V and 4 from J, leaving 15 bases between them. The CDR3 sequence is 13 residues long.

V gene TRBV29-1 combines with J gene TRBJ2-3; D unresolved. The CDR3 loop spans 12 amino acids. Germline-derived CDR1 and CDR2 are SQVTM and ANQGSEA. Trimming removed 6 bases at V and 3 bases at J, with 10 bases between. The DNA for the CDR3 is TGCAGCGTCCCCGGTGGGACAGATACGCAGTATTTT. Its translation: CSVPGGTDTQYF.

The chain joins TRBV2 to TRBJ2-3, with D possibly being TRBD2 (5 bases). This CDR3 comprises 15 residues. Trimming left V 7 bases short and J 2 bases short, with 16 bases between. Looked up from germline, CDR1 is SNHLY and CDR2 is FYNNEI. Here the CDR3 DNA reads TGTGCCAGCATACTTGGCGGGTATTACACAGATACGCAGTATTTT. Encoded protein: CASILGGYYTDTQYF.

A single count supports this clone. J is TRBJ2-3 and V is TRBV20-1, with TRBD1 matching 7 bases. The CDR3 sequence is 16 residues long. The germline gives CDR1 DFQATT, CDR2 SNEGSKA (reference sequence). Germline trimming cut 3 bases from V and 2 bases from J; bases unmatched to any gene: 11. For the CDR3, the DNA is TGCAGTGCTAGTGGCTGGGACAGACGACCCACAGATACGCAGTATTTT. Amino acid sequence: CSASGWDRRPTDTQYF.

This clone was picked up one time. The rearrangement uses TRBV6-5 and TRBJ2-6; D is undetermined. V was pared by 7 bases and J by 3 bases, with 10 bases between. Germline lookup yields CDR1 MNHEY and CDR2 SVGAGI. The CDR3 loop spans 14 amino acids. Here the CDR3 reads CASTLSSGANVLTF. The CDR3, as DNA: TGTGCCAGCACCCTCTCCAGTGGGGCCAACGTCCTGACTTTC.

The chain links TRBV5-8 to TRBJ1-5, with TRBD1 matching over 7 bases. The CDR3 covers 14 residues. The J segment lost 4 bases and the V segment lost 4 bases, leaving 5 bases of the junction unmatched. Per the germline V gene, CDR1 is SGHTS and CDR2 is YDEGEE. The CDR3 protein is CASSQGGRNQPQHF. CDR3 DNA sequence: TGTGCCAGCAGCCAAGGGGGCAGGAATCAGCCCCAGCATTTT. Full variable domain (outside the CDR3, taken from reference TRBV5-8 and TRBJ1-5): EAGVTQSPTHLIKTRGQQATLRCSPISGHTSVYWYQQALGLGLQFLLWYDEGEERNRGNFPPRFSGRQFPNYSSELNVNALELEDSALYLCASSQGGRNQPQHFGDGTRLSIL.

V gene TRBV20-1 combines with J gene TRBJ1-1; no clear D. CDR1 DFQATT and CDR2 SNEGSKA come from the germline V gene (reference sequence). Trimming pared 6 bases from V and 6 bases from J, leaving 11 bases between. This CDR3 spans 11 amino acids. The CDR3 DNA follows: TGCAGTGCCCGGTTGGTCTCTGAAGCTTTCTTT. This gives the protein CSARLVSEAFF.

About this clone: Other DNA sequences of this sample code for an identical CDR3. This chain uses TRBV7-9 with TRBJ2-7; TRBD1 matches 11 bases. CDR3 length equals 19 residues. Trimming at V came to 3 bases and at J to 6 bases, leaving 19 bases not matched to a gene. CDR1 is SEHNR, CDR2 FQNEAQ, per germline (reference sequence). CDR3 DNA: TGTGCCAGCAGCTTTGGGACAGGGGGACCGGACTCCTTTTTTCGCGAGCAGTACGTC. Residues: CASSFGTGGPDSFFREQYV.

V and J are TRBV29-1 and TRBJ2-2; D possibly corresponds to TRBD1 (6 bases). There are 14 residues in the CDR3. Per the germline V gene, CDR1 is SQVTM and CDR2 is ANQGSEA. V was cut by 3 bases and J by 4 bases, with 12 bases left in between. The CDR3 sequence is CSVELGARTGELFF. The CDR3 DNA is TGCAGCGTTGAGCTGGGGGCCCGCACCGGGGAGCTGTTTTTT.

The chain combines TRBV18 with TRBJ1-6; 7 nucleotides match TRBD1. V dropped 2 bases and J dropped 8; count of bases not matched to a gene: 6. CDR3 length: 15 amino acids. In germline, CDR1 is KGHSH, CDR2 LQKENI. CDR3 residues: CASSPSSTGDSPLHF. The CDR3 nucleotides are TGTGCCAGCTCACCATCTAGCACAGGGGATTCACCCCTCCACTTT.

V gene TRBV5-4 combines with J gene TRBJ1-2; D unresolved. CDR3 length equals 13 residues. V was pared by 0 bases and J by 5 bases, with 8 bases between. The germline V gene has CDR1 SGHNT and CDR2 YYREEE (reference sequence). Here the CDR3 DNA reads TGTGCCAGCAGCTTGGATACAGAATATGGCTACACCTTC. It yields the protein CASSLDTEYGYTF.

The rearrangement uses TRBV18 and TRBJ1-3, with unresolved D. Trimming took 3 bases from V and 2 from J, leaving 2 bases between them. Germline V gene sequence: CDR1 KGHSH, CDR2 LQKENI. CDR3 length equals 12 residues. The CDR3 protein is CASSPAGNTIYF. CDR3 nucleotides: TGTGCCAGCTCACCTGCTGGAAACACCATATATTTT.

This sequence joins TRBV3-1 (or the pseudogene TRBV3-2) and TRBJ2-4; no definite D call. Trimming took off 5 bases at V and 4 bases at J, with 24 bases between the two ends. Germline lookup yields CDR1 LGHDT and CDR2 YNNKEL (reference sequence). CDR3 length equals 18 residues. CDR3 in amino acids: CASSNGNPICKEKNIQYF. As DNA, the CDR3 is TGTGCCAGCAGCAATGGCAATCCCATTTGCAAAGAAAAAAACATTCAGTACTTC.

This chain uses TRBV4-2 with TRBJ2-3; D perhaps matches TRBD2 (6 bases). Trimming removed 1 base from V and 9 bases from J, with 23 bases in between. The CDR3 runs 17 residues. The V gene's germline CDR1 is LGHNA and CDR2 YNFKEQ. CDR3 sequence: CASSQVRNGGVGRTQYF. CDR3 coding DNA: TGTGCCAGCAGCCAAGTTCGGAACGGCGGGGTCGGAAGGACGCAGTATTTT.

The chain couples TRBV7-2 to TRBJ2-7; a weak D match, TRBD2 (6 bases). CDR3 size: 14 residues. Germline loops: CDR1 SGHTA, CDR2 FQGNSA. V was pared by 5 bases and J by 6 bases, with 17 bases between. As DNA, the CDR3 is TGTGCCAGCAGCCTCCTGGGGAGGAACCGCGAGCAGTACTTC. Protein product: CASSLLGRNREQYF.

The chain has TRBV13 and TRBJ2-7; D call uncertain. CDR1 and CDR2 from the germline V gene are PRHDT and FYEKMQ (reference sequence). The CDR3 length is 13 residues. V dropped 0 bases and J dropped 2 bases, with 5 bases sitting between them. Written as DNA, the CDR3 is TGTGCCAGCAGCTTAGGCTTAGCCTACGAGCAGTACGTC. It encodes CASSLGLAYEQYV.

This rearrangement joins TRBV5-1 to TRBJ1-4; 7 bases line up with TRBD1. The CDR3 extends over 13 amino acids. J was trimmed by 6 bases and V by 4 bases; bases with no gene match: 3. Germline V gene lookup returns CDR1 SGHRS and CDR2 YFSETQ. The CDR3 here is CASSQGDDEKLFF. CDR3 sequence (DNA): TGCGCCAGCAGCCAGGGGGATGATGAAAAACTGTTTTTT.

CDR3 sequence (DNA): TGTGCCAGCAGCTTGGATCGGGGGTCCCCTGGGGAGCAGTACGTC. This translates into CASSLDRGSPGEQYV. The rearrangement uses TRBV5-6 and TRBJ2-7, with a weak D call TRBD2 (6 bases). Germline values: CDR1 SGHDT, CDR2 YYEEEE. V lost 0 bases and J 7 bases, leaving 17 bases between the germline ends. The length of the CDR3 is 15 residues.

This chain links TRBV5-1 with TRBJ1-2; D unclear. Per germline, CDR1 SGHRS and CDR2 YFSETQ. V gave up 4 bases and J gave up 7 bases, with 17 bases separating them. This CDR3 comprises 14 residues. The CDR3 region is CASSEGGRIGGYTF. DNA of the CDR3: TGCGCCAGCAGCGAAGGAGGCAGGATAGGTGGCTACACCTTC. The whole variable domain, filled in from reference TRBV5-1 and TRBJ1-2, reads KAGVTQTPRYLIKTRGQQVTLSCSPISGHRSVSWYQQTPGQGLQFLFEYFSETQRNKGNFPGRFSGRQFSNSRSEMNVSTLELGDSALYLCASSEGGRIGGYTFGSGTRLTVV.

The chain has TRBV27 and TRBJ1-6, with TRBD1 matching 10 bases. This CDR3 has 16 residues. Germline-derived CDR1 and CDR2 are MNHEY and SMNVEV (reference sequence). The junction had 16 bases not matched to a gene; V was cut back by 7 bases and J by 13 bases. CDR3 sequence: CASKNPTGGLAGPLHF. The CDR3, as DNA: TGTGCCAGCAAAAACCCGACAGGGGGCTTGGCGGGTCCCCTCCACTTT.

The CDR3, as DNA: TGTGCCTGGCGACGGGAAACTTACAATGAGCAGTTCTTC. Translated, it gives CAWRRETYNEQFF. The chain recombines TRBV30 with TRBJ2-1, with a tentative D call TRBD2 (5 bases). Deletions cut 5 bases from V and 4 bases from J, with 12 bases between. From germline, CDR1 is GTSNPN and CDR2 SVGIG (reference sequence). CDR3 length equals 13 residues.